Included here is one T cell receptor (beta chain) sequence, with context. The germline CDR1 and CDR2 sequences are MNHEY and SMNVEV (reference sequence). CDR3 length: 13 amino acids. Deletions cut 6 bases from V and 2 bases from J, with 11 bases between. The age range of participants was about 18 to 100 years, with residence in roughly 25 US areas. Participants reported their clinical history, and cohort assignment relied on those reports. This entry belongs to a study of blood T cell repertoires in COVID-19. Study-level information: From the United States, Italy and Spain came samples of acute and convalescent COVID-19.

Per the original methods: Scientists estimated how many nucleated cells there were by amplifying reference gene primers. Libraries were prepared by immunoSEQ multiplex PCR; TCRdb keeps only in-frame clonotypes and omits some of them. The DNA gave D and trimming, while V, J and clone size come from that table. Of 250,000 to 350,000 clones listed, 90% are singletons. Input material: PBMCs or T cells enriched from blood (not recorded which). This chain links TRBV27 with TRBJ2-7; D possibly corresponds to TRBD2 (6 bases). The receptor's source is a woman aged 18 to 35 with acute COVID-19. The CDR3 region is CASSPGLTYEQYF. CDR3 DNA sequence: TGTGCCAGCAGCCCGGGACTTACCTACGAGCAGTACTTC.